A single sample is the source of the 3 T cell receptor beta chains below, sequenced in a study of cytomegalovirus exposure and HLA in healthy donors. Libraries were prepared by immunoSEQ multiplex PCR; TCRdb keeps only in-frame clonotypes and omits some of them. The table has more than 95,000 clones, approximately 88% seen once. The specimen was PBMCs. These receptors were obtained from a man younger than 35 in good health and CMV-seronegative.

The chain uses TRBV7-9 and TRBJ1-4; D not certain. The CDR3 covers 14 residues. The V gene's germline CDR1 is SEHNR and CDR2 FQNEAQ (reference sequence). The ends were cut back, 5 bases at V and 7 bases at J, with 14 bases in the middle. This CDR3 reads CASSRGVFSEKLFF. CDR3 coding DNA: TGTGCCAGCAGCCGCGGGGTATTTAGTGAAAAACTGTTTTTT.

This chain connects TRBV5-8 to TRBJ2-5; TRBD2 matches 13 bases. J was trimmed by 1 base and V by 2 bases; bases with no gene match: 2. There are 16 residues in the CDR3. Germline lookup yields CDR1 SGHTS and CDR2 YDEGEE. The CDR3 here is CASSLGLAGVQETQYF. CDR3 nucleotide sequence: TGTGCCAGCAGCTTAGGACTAGCGGGGGTCCAAGAGACCCAGTACTTC.

The chain links TRBV6-6 to TRBJ2-1; 9 bases agree with TRBD2. V shed 5 bases and J 10 bases; nucleotides not matched to a gene: 15. The CDR3 sequence is 16 residues long. The germline V gene encodes CDR1 MNHNY and CDR2 SVGAGI (reference sequence). The CDR3 DNA reads as TGTGCCAGCAGTCACGACCTTAGCGGGGGAGGGGCCGAGCAGTTCTTC. Its protein is CASSHDLSGGGAEQFF.